This record concerns one TCR beta chain sequence. These data originate in a study of shared clonotypes between healthy human individuals. The CDR3 covers 17 residues. Germline assignment: CDR1 SEHNR and CDR2 FQNEAQ (reference sequence). Deletions cut 5 bases from V and 4 bases from J, with 18 bases between. TCRdb's copy holds only in-frame clones and misses some; the assay was immunoSEQ multiplex PCR. Among approximately 710,000 clones listed, 90% were seen once. The chain carries TRBV7-9 and TRBJ2-6; D possibly corresponds to TRBD2 (5 bases). This sequence originates from a man aged 18-30 years in good health. Some clones in this sample may be carry-over from other donors' samples. Sequenced: memory CD8+ T cells from PBMCs. Subset: CD45RO+ cells pooled with CCR7-negative TemRA cells. The DNA of the CDR3 is TGTGCCAGCAGCGTCACCACTCGACCGGGAGGGGCCAACGTCCTGACTTTC. It encodes CASSVTTRPGGANVLTF.